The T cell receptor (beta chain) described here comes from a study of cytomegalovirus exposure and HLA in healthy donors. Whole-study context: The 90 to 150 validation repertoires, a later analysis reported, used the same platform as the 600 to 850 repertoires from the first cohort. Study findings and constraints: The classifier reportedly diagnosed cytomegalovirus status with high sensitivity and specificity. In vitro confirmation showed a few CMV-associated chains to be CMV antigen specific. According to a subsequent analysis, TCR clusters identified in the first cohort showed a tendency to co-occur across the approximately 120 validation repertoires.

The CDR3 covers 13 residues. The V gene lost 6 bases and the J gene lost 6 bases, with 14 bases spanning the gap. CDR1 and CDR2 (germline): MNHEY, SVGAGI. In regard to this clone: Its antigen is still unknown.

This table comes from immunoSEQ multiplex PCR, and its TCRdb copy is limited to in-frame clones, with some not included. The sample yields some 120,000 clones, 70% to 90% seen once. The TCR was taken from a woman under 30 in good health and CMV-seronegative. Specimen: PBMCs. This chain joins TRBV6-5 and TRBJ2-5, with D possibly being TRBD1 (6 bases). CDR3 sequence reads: CASRAPGDKTQYF. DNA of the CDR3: TGTGCCAGCAGGGCCCCAGGGGACAAGACCCAGTACTTC.